Below, one T cell receptor beta chain is given with its context. TCRdb independently ran MiXCR on the 5' RACE reads; one entry per CDR3 protein. The sample lists around 470,000 distinct CDR3 sequences; approximately 20% were seen once. This entry is derived from a study of T-cell memory formation after mild COVID-19. The CDR3 spans 15 residues. Germline loops: CDR1 SGHTA, CDR2 FQGNSA. The V and J ends lost 4 bases and 2 bases, in that order; junction bases with no gene match: 8. V gene TRBV7-2 combines with J gene TRBJ2-7; TRBD2 matches at 7 bases. The receptor's source is an adult woman who had mild COVID-19 (a few samples of this study predate the infection). Cell type and time point are not known. The sequenced sample consisted of PBMCs or a T cell subset sorted from them (not recorded which). The CDR3 region is CASSSSPSGAYEQYF. Here the CDR3 DNA reads TGTGCCAGCAGCTCCTCTCCTAGCGGAGCCTACGAGCAGTACTTC.